This TCR beta chain was retrieved from a study of T-cell memory formation after mild COVID-19. Germline-derived CDR1 and CDR2 are GTSNPN and SVGIG (reference sequence). The CDR3 has 16 amino acids. Losses at the gene ends were 3 bases for V and 4 bases for J; bases not matched to a gene: 11. Using its own MiXCR run on the 5' RACE reads, TCRdb lists one record per CDR3 protein. Of fewer than 250,000 distinct CDR3 sequences in the sample, approximately 20% were seen once. This chain links TRBV30 with TRBJ2-1; 8 bases are a match to TRBD2. The clonotype originates from an adult woman who had mild COVID-19 (a few samples of this study predate the infection). Cell type and time point are not known. Sequenced: PBMCs or a T cell subset sorted from them (not recorded which). The CDR3, as DNA: TGTGCCTGGAGGACCCTTGGGGCGGGGGGTTACAATGAGCAGTTCTTC. This sequence encodes CAWRTLGAGGYNEQFF.